This TCR beta chain was captured in a study of cytomegalovirus exposure and HLA in healthy donors. Study details: One earlier analysis, a look at 180 million or so T cells, found about 110 million unique TCR beta sequences. Inside one of the first data releases sat some 93 million unique TCRs taken from HLA-typed donors. Study-level results: In the analysis, some V segments, TRBV6-2 and TRBV6-3 included, were excluded as indistinguishable.

Primers for the PCR totalled 60 Vbeta and 13 Jbeta. As processed by the authors: The authors later counted roughly 77 million unique TCR beta chains, 9 million to 14 million of them shared. Some clones are missing from TCRdb's copy, which holds only in-frame ones; the method was immunoSEQ multiplex PCR. V and J calls and clone size are as listed in that table; D and trimming were resolved from the DNA. The sample contains 80,000 to 130,000 clones, about 77% of which appear only once. The germline V gene has CDR1 LGHNA and CDR2 YNFKEQ. The CDR3 is 17 amino acids. V lost 3 bases and J lost 2, with 19 bases in between. This clone was seen once. No antigen is known for it.

This chain joins TRBV4-2 and TRBJ1-1; D gene unclear. Sequencing was done on a sample of PBMCs. This TCR came from a woman aged 45-65 years in good health and CMV-seropositive. For the CDR3, the DNA is TGTGCCAGCAGCCAGGGGAGGTGGAGGGTTACTAACACTGAAGCTTTCTTT. Protein product: CASSQGRWRVTNTEAFF.